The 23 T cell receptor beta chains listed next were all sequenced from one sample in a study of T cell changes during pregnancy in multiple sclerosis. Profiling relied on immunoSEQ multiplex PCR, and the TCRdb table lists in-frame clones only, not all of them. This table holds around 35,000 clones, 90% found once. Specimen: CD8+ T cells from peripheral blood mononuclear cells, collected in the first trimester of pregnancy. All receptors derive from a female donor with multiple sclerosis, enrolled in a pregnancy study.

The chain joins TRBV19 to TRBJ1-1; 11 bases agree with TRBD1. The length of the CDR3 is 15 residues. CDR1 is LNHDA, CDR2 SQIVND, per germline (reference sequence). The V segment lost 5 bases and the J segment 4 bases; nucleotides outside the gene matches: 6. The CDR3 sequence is CASSLAGTGGTEAFF. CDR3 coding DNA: TGTGCCAGTAGTCTCGCCGGGACAGGGGGCACTGAAGCTTTCTTT.

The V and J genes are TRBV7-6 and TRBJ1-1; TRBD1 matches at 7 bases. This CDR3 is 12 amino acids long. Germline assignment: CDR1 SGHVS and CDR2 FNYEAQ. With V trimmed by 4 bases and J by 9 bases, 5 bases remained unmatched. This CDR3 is CASSSTGAQAFF. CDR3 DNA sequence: TGTGCCAGCAGCTCAACAGGGGCTCAAGCTTTCTTT.

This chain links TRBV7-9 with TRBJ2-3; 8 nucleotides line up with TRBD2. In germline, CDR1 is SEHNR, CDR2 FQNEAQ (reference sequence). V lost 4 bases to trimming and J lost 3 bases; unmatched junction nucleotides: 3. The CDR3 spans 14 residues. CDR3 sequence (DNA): TGTGCCAGCAGCTCCGGACTAGCAACAGATACGCAGTATTTT. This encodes CASSSGLATDTQYF.

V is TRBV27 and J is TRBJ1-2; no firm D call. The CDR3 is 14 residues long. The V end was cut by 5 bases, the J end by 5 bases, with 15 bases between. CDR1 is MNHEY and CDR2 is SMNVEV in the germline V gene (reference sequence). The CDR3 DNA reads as TGTGCCAGCAGTGTTCGGGCATCGGGGTATGGCTACACCTTC. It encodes CASSVRASGYGYTF.

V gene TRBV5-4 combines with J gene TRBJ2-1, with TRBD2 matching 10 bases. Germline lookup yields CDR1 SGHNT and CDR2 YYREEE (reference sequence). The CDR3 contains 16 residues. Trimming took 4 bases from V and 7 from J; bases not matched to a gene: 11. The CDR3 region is CASSGEREGLGNEQFF. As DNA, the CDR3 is TGTGCCAGCAGCGGGGAGCGGGAGGGTTTGGGGAATGAGCAGTTCTTC.

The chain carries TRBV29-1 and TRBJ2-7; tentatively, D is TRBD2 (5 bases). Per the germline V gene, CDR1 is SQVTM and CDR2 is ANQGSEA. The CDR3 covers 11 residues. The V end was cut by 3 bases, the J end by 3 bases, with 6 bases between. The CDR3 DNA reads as TGCAGCGTTGATGAGGGCTACGAGCAGTACTTC. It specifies CSVDEGYEQYF.

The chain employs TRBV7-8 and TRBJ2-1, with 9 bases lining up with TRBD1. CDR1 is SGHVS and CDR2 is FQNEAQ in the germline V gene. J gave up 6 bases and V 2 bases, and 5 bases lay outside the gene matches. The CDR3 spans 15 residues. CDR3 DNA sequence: TGTGCCAGCAGCTTAAACAGGGGGCCGAGCAATGAGCAGTTCTTC. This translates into CASSLNRGPSNEQFF.

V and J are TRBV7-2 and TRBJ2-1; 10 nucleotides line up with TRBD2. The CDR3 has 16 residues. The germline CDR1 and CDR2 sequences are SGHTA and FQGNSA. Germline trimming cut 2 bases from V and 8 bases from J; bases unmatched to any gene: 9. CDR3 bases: TGTGCCAGCAGCTTATATCTAGCGGGAGAACGGCATGAGCAGTTCTTC. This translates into CASSLYLAGERHEQFF.

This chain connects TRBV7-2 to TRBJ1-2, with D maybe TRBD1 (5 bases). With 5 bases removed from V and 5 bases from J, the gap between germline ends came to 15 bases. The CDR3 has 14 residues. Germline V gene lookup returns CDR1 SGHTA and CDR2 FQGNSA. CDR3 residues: CASSLGVGGYGYTF. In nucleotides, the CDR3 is TGTGCCAGCAGCCTCGGGGTGGGGGGTTATGGCTACACCTTC.

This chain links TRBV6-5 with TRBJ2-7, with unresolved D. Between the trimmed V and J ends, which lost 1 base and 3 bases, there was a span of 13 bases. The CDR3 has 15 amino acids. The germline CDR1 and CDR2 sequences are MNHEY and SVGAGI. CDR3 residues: CASSYLEQPFYEQYF. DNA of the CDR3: TGTGCCAGCAGTTACTTGGAGCAGCCCTTCTACGAGCAGTACTTC.

The CDR3 DNA follows: TGTGCCAGCAGTTTCAGACAGCCCGAAGGTGCAGATACGCAGTATTTT. Its protein is CASSFRQPEGADTQYF. V is TRBV27 and J is TRBJ2-3; D possibly corresponds to TRBD1 (5 bases). The ends were cut back, 3 bases at V and 4 bases at J, with 17 bases in the middle. The CDR3 has 16 residues. Per germline, CDR1 MNHEY and CDR2 SMNVEV (reference sequence).

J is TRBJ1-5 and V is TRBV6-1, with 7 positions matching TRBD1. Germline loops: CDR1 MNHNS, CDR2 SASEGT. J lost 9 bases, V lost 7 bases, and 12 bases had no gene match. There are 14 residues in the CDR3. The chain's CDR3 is CASTSGTDQSPQHF. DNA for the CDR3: TGTGCCAGCACCTCGGGGACAGATCAATCGCCCCAGCATTTT.

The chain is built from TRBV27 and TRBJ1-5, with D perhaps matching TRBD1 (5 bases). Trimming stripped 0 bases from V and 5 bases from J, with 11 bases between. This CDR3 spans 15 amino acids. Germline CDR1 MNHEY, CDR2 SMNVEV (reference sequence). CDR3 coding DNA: TGTGCCAGCAGTTTATCCTCAGGGATGTATCAGCCCCAGCATTTT. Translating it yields CASSLSSGMYQPQHF.

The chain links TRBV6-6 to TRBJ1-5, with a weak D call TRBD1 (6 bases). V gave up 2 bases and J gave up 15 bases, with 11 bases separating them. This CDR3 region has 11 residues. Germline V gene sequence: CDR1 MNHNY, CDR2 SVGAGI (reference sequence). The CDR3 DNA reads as TGTGCCAGCAGTTACGCAGGGGAAGGGCATTTT. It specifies CASSYAGEGHF.

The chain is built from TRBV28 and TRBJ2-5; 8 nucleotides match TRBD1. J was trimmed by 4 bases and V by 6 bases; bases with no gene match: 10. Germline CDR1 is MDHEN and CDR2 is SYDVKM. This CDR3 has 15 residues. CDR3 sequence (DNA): TGTGCCAGCAGGAACGCAGGGGGCGAGGTAGAGACCCAGTACTTC. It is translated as CASRNAGGEVETQYF.

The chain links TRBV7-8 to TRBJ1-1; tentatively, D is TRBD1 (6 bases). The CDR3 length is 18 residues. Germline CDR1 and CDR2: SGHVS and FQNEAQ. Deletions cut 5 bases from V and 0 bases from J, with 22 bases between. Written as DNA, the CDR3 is TGTGCCAGCAGCGGATCACAGGGTTTTGATTCAATGAACACTGAAGCTTTCTTT. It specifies CASSGSQGFDSMNTEAFF.

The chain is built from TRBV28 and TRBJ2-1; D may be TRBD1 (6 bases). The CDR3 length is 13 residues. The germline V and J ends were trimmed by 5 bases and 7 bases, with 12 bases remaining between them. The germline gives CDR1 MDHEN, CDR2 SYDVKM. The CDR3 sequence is CASSHRVRNEQFF. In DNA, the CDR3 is TGTGCCAGCAGTCACAGGGTACGGAATGAGCAGTTCTTC.

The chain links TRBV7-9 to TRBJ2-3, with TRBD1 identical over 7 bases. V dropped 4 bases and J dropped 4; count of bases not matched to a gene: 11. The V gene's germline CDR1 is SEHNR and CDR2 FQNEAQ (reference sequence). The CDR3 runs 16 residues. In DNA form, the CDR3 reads TGTGCCAGCAGCTCTCCGGGACAGTCATCCGCAGATACGCAGTATTTT. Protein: CASSSPGQSSADTQYF.

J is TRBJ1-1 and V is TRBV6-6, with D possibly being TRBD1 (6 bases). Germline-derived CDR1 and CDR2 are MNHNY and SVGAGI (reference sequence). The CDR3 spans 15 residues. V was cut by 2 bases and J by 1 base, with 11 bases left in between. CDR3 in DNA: TGTGCCAGCAGTTACGGGGAGACAGGGAACACTGAAGCTTTCTTT. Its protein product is CASSYGETGNTEAFF.

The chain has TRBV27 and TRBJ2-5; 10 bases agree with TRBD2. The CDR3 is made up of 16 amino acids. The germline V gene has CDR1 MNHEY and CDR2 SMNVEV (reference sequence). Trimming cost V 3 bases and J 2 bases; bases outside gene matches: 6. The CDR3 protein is CASSFRLAGAQETQYF. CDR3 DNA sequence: TGTGCCAGCAGTTTCCGACTAGCGGGCGCGCAAGAGACCCAGTACTTC.

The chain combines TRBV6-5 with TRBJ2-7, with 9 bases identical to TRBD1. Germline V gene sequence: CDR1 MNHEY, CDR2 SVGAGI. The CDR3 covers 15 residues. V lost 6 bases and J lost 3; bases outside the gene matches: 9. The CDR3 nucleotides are TGTGCCAGCAGCCCGATGGGACAGGGAGGCTACGAGCAGTACTTC. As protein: CASSPMGQGGYEQYF.

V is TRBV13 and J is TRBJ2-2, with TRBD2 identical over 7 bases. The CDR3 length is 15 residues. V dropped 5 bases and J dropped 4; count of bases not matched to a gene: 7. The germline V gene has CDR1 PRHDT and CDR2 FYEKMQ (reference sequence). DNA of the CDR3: TGTGCCAGCAGCCATACGACTAGCAGCACCGGGGAGCTGTTTTTT. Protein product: CASSHTTSSTGELFF.

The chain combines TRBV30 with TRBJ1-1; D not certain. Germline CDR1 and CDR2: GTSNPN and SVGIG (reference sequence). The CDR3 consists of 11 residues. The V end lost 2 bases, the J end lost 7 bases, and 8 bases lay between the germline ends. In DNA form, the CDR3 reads TGTGCCTGGAGTCCTTCGGTTGAAGCTTTCTTT. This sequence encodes CAWSPSVEAFF.